This T cell receptor (beta chain) is from a study of blood T cell repertoires in COVID-19. Overall study context: From T cells, B-cell-depleted T cells, or PBMCs came the material, which was cDNA or gDNA.

The study assigned cohorts using participant-reported clinical history. Two negative PCRs, clearance, or symptom resolution characterized the recovered Cohort 3 donors. J lost 0 bases, V lost 10 bases, and 14 bases had no gene match. The CDR3 sequence is 18 residues long. Germline CDR1 reads SGHVS; CDR2 reads FNYEAQ. Clones were read by immunoSEQ multiplex PCR, and TCRdb kept only the in-frame ones, dropping some. The sample records a few hundred thousand clones, approximately 88% being singletons. J is TRBJ2-3 and V is TRBV7-6, with 12 nucleotides matching TRBD2. The origin of this receptor is a young man who had recovered from COVID-19. The material sequenced was PBMCs or T cells enriched from blood (not recorded which). CDR3 in amino acids: CATTRSSGGATSTDTQYF. The CDR3 nucleotides read TGTGCCACTACTAGATCTAGCGGGGGGGCCACGAGCACAGATACGCAGTATTTT.